This TCR beta chain was retrieved from a study of OX40 agonist ivuxolimab in advanced cancers. Whole-study findings and limits: The antigen specificity of the peripheral T cells (those that were expanded) was not determined.

TCRdb keeps only in-frame clones here, not all; method: immunoSEQ multiplex PCR. Altogether roughly 23,000 clones are present, around 79% being singletons, with the ten largest covering 2% to 2.5%. With respect to this clone: What it binds is unknown.

Per the germline V gene, CDR1 is MGHRA and CDR2 is YSYEKL. V shed 6 bases, J shed 2 bases, and the junction held 6 bases outside the gene matches. The CDR3 has 15 residues. The source is an adult with an advanced solid tumor such as melanoma, head and neck, liver or kidney cancer. The sample here was CD4+ or CD8+ T cells sorted from blood, taken in a trial of the OX40 agonist ivuxolimab. The chain has TRBV4-1 and TRBJ2-3, with 9 bases matching TRBD1. The CDR3 region has the DNA TGCGCCAGCAGTCTTACAGGGGGCTACACAGATACGCAGTATTTT. Translating it yields CASSLTGGYTDTQYF.